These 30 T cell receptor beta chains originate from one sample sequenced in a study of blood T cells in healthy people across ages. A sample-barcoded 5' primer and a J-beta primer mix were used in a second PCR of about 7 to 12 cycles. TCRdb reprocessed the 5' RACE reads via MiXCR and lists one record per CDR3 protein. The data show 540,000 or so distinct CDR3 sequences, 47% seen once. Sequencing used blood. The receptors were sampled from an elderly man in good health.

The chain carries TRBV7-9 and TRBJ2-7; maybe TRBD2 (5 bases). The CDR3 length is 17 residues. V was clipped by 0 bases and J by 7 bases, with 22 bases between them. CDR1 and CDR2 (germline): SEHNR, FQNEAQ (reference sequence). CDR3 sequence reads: CASSLAFDGVMGNEQYF. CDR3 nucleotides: TGTGCCAGCAGCTTAGCATTCGACGGGGTCATGGGCAATGAGCAGTACTTC.

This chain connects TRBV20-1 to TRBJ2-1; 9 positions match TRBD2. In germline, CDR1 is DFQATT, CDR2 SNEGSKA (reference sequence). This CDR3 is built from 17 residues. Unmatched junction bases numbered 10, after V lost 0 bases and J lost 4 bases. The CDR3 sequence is CSAREQVGAGGYNEQFF. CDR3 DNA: TGCAGTGCTAGAGAGCAGGTGGGAGCGGGGGGTTACAATGAGCAGTTCTTC.

CDR3 sequence: CASSASSARTSGRRDTQYF. The CDR3 region has the DNA TGTGCCAGCAGCGCATCCAGTGCCCGGACTAGCGGGAGGAGAGATACGCAGTATTTT. V and J are TRBV7-2 and TRBJ2-3, with 14 bases identical to TRBD2. Germline V gives CDR1 SGHTA, CDR2 FQGNSA. The junction had 15 bases not matched to a gene; V was cut back by 5 bases and J by 5 bases. The CDR3 is 19 amino acids.

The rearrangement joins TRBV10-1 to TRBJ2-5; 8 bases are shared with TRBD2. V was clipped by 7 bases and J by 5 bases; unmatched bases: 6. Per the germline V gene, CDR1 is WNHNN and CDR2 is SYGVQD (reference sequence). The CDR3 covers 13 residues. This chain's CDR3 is CASKSGSLETQYF. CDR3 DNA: TGCGCCAGCAAGAGCGGGAGCTTGGAGACCCAGTACTTC.

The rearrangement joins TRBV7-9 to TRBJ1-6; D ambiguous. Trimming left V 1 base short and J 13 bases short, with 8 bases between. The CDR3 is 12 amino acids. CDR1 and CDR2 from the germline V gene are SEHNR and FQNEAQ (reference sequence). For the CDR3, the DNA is TGTGCCAGCAGCTTAGACCGATCCCCCCTCCACTTT. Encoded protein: CASSLDRSPLHF.

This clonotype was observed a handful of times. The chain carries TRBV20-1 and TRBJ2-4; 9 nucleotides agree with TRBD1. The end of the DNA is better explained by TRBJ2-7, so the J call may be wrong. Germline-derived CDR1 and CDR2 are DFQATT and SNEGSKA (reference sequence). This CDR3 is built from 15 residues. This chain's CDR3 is CSAGGQGAYAYEQYF. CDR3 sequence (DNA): TGCAGTGCTGGGGGACAGGGCGCCTACGCCTACGAGCAGTACTTC.

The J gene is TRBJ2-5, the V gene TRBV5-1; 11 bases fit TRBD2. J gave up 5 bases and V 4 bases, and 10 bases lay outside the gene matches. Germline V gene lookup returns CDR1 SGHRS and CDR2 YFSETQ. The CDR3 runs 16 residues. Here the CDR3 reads CASSPSPSGRCETQYF. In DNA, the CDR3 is TGCGCCAGCAGCCCGAGCCCTAGCGGGAGGTGTGAGACCCAGTACTTC. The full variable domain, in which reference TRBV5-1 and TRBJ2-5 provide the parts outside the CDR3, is KAGVTQTPRYLIKTRGQQVTLSCSPISGHRSVSWYQQTPGQGLQFLFEYFSETQRNKGNFPGRFSGRQFSNSRSEMNVSTLELGDSALYLCASSPSPSGRCETQYFGPGTRLLVL.

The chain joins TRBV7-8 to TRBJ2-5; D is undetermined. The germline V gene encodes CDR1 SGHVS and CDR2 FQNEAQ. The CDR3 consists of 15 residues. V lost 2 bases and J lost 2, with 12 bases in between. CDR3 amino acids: CASSLTGALQETQYF. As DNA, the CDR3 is TGTGCCAGCAGCTTAACCGGAGCCTTACAAGAGACCCAGTACTTC.

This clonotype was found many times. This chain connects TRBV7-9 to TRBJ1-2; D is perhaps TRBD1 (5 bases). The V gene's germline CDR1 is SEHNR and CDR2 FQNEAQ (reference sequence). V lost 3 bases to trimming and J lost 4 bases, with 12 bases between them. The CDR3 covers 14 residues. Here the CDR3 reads CASSFVQGSYGYTF. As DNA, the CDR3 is TGTGCCAGCAGCTTCGTCCAGGGTTCCTATGGCTACACCTTC.

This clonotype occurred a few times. CDR3 in DNA: TGTGCCAGCAGTTTATTGAGGACTAGCGGAAACGAGCAGTACTTC. Protein: CASSLLRTSGNEQYF. The V call is TRBV28, the J call TRBJ2-7, with 10 bases lining up with TRBD2. There are 15 residues in the CDR3. Germline lookup yields CDR1 MDHEN and CDR2 SYDVKM. The V gene end was trimmed by 1 base and the J gene end by 5 bases; junction bases not matched to a gene: 5.

The CDR3 here is CASSPYSSGEQYF. As DNA, the CDR3 is TGCGCCAGCAGCCCCTATTCCTCCGGCGAGCAGTACTTC. The chain couples TRBV4-1 to TRBJ2-7; D unclear. Germline V gene sequence: CDR1 MGHRA, CDR2 YSYEKL. V was clipped by 4 bases and J by 6 bases, with 13 bases between them. The CDR3 has 13 amino acids.

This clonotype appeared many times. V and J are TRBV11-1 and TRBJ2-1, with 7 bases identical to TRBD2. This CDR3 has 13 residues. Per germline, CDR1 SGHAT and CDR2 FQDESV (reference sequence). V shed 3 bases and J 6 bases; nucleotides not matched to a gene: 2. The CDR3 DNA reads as TGTGCCAGCAGCTTGGGGAGGGCCAATGAGCAGTTCTTC. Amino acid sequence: CASSLGRANEQFF. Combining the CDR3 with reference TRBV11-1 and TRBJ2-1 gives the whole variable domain EAEVAQSPRYKITEKSQAVAFWCDPISGHATLYWYRQILGQGPELLVQFQDESVVDDSQLPKDRFSAERLKGVDSTLKIQPAELGDSAMYLCASSLGRANEQFFGPGTRLTVL.

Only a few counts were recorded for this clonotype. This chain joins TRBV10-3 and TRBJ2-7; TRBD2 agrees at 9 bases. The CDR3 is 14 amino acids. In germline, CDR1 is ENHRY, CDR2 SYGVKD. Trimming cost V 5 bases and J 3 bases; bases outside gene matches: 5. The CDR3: CAISNSGSRYEQYF. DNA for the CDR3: TGTGCCATCAGTAATAGCGGGAGTCGCTACGAGCAGTACTTC.

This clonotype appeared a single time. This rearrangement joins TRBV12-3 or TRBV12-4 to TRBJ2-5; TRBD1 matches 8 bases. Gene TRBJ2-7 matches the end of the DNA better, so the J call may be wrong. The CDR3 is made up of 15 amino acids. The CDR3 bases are TGTGCCAGCAGTTTAGGATCCGACAGGGGACTCGAGCAGTACTTC. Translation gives CASSLGSDRGLEQYF.

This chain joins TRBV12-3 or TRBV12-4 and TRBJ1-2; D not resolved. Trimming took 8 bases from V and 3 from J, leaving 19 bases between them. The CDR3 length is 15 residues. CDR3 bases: TGTGCCAGCCGGAGGTCCCTGGGAGGGCACTATGGCTACACCTTC. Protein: CASRRSLGGHYGYTF.

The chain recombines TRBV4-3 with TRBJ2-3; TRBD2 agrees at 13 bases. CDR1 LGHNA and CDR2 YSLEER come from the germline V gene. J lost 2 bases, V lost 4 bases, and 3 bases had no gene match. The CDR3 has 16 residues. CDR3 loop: CASSPGLAGDTDTQYF. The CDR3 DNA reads TGCGCCAGCAGCCCCGGACTAGCGGGGGACACAGATACGCAGTATTTT.

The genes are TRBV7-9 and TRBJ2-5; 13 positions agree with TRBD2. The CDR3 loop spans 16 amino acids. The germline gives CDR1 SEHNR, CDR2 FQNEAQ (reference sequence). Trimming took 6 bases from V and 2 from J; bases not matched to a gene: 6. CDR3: CASRTSGRPDQETQYF. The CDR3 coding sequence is TGTGCCAGCAGGACTAGCGGGAGGCCCGATCAAGAGACCCAGTACTTC.

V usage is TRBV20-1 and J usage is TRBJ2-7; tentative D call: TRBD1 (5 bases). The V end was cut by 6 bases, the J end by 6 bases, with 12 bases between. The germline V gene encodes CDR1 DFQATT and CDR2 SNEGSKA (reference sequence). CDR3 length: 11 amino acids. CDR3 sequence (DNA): TGCAGTGCCCCAAGCCAGGGCGAGCAGTACTTC. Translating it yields CSAPSQGEQYF.

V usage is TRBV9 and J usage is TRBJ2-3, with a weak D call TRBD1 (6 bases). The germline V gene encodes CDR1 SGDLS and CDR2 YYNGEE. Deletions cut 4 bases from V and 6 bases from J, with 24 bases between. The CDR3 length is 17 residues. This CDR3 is CASSWETGRGKMDTQYF. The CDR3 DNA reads TGTGCCAGCAGCTGGGAGACAGGTCGTGGTAAGATGGATACGCAGTATTTT.

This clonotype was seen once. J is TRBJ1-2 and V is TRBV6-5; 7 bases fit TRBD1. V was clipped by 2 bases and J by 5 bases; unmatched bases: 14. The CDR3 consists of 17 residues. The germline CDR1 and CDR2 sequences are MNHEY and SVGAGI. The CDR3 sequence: CASSYSPSGQYGYGYTF. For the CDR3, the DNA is TGTGCCAGCAGTTACAGCCCCTCGGGACAGTATGGGTATGGCTACACCTTC.

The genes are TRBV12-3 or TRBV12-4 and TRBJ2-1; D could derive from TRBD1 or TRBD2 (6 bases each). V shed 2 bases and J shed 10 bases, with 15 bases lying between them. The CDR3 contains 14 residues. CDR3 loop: CASSLWGAPREQFF. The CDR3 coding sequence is TGTGCCAGCAGTTTATGGGGGGCCCCCCGCGAGCAGTTCTTC.

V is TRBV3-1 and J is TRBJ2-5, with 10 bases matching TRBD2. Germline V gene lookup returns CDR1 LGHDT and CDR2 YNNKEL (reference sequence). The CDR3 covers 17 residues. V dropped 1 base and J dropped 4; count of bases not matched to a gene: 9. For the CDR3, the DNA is TGTGCCAGCAGCCAAGGCGAGCGGGGGGGCTCTGGAGAGACCCAGTACTTC. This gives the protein CASSQGERGGSGETQYF.

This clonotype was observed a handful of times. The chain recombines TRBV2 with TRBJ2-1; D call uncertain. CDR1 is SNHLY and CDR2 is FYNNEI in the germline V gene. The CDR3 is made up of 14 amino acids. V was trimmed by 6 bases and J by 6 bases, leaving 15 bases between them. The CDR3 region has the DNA TGTGCCAGCAGCCAAGAATACACGGGCAATGAGCAGTTCTTC. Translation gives CASSQEYTGNEQFF.

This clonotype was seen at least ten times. In DNA form, the CDR3 reads TGTGCCAGCAGTTACCAAATGAACACTGAAGCTTTCTTT. This translates into CASSYQMNTEAFF. The gene calls are TRBV6-5 and TRBJ1-1; no definite D call. The CDR3 runs 13 residues. The germline gives CDR1 MNHEY, CDR2 SVGAGI. Trimming took off 2 bases at V and 0 bases at J, with 4 bases between the two ends.

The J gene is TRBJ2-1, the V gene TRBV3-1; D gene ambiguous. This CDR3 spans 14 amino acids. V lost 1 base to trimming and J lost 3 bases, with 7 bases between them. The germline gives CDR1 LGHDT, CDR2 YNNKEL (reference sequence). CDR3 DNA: TGTGCCAGCAGCCAAGTGGGCTTCTACAATGAGCAGTTCTTC. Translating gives CASSQVGFYNEQFF.

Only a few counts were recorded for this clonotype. CDR3 protein: CASSLSTGWSQYF. The CDR3 nucleotides are TGTGCCAGCAGTTTATCAACAGGGTGGTCCCAGTACTTC. The chain carries TRBV28 and TRBJ2-7; perhaps TRBD1 as D (6 bases). V was shortened by 1 base and J by 10 bases, with 14 bases between the two germline ends. CDR1 and CDR2 from the germline V gene are MDHEN and SYDVKM. The CDR3 length is 13 residues.

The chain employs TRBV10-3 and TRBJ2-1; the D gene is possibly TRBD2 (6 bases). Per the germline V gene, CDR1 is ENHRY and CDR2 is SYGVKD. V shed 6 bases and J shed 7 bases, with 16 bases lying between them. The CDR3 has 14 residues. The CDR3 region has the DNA TGTGCCATCAGACCGGACTACCTTGGGAATGAGCAGTTCTTC. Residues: CAIRPDYLGNEQFF.

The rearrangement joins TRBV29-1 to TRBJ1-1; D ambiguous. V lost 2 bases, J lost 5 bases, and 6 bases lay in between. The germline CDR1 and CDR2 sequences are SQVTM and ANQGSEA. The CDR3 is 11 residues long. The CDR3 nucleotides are TGCAGCGTTGAACCCGGAACTGAAGCTTTCTTT. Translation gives CSVEPGTEAFF.

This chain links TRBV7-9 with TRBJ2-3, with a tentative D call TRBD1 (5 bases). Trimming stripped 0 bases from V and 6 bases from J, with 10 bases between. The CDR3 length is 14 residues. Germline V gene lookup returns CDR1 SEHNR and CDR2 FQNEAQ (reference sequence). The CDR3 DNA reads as TGTGCCAGCAGCTTAGCCCAGAAGGGGGATACGCAGTATTTT. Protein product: CASSLAQKGDTQYF.

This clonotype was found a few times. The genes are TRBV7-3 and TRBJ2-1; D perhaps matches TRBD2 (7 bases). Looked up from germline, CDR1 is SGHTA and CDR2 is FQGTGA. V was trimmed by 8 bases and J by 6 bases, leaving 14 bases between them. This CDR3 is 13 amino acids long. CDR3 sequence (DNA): TGTGCCAGCGCGAGGGGGGGAGCCAATGAGCAGTTCTTC. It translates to CASARGGANEQFF.